The clone carrying this T cell receptor (beta chain) showed up just once. The conserved final phenylalanine or tryptophan is absent from the CDR3, which likely points to a read error. No DNA is shown, since the ends of the CDR3 on it are uncertain; the CDR3 is the one TCRdb lists. Investigators took RNA and DNA out together from 20-30 mg of unsorted bulk tissue. From roughly 470 ng total RNA, TCR beta cDNA was generated with a primer in the constant region. Libraries of TCR beta came from three nested multiplex PCR rounds with slightly modified ARM-PCR. In the first two PCR rounds, TRBV1-TRBV30 forward primers were paired with a C-beta reverse primer, and each round lasted approximately 10 cycles. One entry per CDR3 protein, called by TCRdb with MiXCR from the multiplex PCR reads. The repertoire includes roughly 80,000 distinct CDR3 sequences, 69% of them detected once, and approximately 26% sits in the top ten.

The sample belongs to a study of tumor-infiltrating lymphocytes in primary liver carcinoma. On the study more broadly: These patients were men and women whose ages were 30 to 69 years. Measuring about 4 to 10 cm across, the tumors were staged as T1-T3 N0M0.

Germline-derived CDR1 and CDR2 are SGHAT and FQNNGV. The CDR3 length equals 18 residues, ends included. V usage is TRBV11-2 and J usage is TRBJ2-5; TRBD2, as called in the table, went unchecked against the DNA. The clonotype was recovered from a man aged 35-49 years with primary liver carcinoma and hepatitis B virus infection. The source material was tumor-adjacent normal liver tissue. The CDR3 reads CASSLARLALGKKETQCL.